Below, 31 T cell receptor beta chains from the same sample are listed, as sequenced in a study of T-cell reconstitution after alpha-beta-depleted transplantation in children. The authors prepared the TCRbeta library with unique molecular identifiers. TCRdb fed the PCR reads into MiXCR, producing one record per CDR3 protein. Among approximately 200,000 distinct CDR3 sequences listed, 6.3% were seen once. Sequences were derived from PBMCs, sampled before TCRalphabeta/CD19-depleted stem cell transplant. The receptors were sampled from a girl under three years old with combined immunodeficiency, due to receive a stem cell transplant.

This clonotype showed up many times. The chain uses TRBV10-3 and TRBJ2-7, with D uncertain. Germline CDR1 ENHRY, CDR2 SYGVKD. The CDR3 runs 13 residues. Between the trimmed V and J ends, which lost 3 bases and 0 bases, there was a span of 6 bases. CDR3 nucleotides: TGTGCCATCAGTGAAGGACCCTCCTACGAGCAGTACTTC. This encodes CAISEGPSYEQYF.

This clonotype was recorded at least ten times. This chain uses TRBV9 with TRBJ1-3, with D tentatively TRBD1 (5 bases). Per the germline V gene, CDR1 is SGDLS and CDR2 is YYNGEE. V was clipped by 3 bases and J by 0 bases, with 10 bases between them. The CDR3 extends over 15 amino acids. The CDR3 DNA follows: TGTGCCAGCAGCGAGGACACAAACTCTGGAAACACCATATATTTT. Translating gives CASSEDTNSGNTIYF.

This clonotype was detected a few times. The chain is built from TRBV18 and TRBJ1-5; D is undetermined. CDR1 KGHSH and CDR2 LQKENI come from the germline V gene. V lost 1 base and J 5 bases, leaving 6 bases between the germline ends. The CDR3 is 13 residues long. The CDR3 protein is CASSPREDQPQHF. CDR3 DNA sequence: TGTGCCAGCTCACCACGGGAAGATCAGCCCCAGCATTTT.

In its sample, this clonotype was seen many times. The CDR3, as DNA: TGCGCCAGCAGCCAAGGCGGGGGGGCCTACAATGAGCAGTTCTTC. It encodes CASSQGGGAYNEQFF. The gene calls are TRBV4-3 and TRBJ2-1, with 9 bases fitting TRBD2. Germline V gene sequence: CDR1 LGHNA, CDR2 YSLEER. This CDR3 has 15 residues. V shed 1 base, J shed 2 bases, and the junction held 0 bases outside the gene matches.

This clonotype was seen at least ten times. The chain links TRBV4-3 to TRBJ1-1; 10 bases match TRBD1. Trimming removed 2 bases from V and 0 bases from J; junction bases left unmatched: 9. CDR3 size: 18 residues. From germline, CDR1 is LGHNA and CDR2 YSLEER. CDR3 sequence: CASSQNPGTGEMNTEAFF. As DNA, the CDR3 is TGCGCCAGCAGCCAAAACCCCGGGACAGGGGAAATGAACACTGAAGCTTTCTTT.

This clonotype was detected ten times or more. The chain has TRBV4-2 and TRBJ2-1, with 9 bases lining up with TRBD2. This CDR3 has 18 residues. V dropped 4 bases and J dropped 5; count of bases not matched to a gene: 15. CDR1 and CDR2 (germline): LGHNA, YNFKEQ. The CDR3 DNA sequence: TGTGCCAGCAGCCCCCTTTCCTGGGGAGCGGGAGGAAACAATGAGCAGTTCTTC. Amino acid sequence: CASSPLSWGAGGNNEQFF.

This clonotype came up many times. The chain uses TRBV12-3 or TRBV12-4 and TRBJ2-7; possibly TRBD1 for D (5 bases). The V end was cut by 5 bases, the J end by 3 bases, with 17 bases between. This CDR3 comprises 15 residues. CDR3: CASSLPGALYYEQYF. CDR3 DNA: TGTGCCAGCAGTCTCCCTGGGGCTTTGTACTACGAGCAGTACTTC.

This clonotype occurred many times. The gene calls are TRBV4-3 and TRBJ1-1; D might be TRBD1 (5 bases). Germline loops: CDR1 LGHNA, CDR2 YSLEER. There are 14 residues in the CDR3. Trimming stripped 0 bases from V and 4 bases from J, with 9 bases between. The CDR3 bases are TGCGCCAGCAGCCAAGATAGCGGGGGCACTGAAGCTTTCTTT. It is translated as CASSQDSGGTEAFF.

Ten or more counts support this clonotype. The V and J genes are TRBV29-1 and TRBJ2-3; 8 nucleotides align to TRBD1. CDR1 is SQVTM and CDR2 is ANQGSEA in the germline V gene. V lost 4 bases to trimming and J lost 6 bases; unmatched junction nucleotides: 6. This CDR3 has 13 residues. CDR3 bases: TGCAGCGTTGTGTGGACAGGGCGGGATACGCAGTATTTT. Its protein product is CSVVWTGRDTQYF.

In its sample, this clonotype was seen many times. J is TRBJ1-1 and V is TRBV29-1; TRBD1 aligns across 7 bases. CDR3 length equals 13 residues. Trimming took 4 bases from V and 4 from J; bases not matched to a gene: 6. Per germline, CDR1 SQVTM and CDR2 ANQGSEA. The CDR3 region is CSVGQRQGTEAFF. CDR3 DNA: TGCAGCGTTGGCCAGAGACAGGGCACTGAAGCTTTCTTT.

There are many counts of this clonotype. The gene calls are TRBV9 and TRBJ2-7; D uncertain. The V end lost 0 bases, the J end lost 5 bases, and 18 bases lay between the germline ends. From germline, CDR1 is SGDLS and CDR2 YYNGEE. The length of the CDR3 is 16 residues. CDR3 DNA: TGTGCCAGCAGCGTAGAAGGGCGCGCGAGTTGGGACGAGCAGTACTTC. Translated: CASSVEGRASWDEQYF.

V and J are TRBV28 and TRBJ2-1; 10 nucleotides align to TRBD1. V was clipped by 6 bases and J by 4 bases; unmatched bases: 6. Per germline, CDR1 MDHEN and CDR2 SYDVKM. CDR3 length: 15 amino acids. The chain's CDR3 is CASRGQGWLYNEQFF. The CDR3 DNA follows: TGTGCCAGCAGGGGACAGGGGTGGTTATACAATGAGCAGTTCTTC. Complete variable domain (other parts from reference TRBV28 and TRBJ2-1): DVKVTQSSRYLVKRTGEKVFLECVQDMDHENMFWYRQDPGLGLRLIYFSYDVKMKEKGDIPEGYSVSREKKERFSLILESASTNQTSMYLCASRGQGWLYNEQFFGPGTRLTVL.

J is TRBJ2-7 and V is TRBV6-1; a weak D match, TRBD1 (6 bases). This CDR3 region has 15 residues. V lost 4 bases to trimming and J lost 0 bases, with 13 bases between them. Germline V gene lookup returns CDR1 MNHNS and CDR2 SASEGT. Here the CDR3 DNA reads TGTGCCAGCAGTGTGCGGACAGAGAGCTCCTACGAGCAGTACTTC. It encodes CASSVRTESSYEQYF.

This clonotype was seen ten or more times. CDR3 sequence (DNA): TGTGCCAGCAGCCCCGGGACAGAACCACTCCCAGATACGCAGTATTTT. It specifies CASSPGTEPLPDTQYF. V gene TRBV7-2 combines with J gene TRBJ2-3; TRBD1 agrees at 7 bases. There are 16 residues in the CDR3. Trimming at V came to 5 bases and at J to 4 bases, leaving 12 bases not matched to a gene. Germline-derived CDR1 and CDR2 are SGHTA and FQGNSA.

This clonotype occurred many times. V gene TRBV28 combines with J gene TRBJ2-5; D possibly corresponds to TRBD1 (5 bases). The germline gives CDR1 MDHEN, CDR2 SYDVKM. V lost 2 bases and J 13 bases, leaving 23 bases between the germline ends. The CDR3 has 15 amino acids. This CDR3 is CASSLRTLTPTGWYF. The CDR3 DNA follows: TGTGCCAGCAGTTTACGCACCCTGACACCAACAGGATGGTACTTC.

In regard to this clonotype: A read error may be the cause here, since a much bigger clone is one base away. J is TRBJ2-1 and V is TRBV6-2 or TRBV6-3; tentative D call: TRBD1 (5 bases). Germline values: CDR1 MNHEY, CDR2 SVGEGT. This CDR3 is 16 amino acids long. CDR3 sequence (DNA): TGTGGCAGCAGTTACTCGAAAGGGGCCGCCTTAGATGAGCAGTTCTTC. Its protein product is CGSSYSKGAALDEQFF.

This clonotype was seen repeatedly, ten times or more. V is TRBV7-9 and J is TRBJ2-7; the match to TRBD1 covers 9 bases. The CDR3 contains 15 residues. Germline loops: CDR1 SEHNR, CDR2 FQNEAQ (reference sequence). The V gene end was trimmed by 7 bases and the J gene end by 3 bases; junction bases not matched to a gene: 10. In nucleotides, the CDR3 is TGTGCCAGCAAGAATTCGGGACAGGGCGACTACGAGCAGTACTTC. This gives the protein CASKNSGQGDYEQYF.

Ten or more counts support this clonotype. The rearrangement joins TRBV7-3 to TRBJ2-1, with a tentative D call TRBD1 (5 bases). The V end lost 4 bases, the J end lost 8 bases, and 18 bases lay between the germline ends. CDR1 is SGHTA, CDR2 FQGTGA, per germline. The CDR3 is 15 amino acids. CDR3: CASSWAAGKFDEQFF. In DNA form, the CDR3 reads TGTGCCAGCAGCTGGGCAGCAGGGAAATTCGATGAGCAGTTCTTC.

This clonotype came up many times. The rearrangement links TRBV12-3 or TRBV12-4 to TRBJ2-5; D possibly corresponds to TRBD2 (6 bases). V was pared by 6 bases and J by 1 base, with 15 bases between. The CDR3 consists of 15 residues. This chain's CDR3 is CASSRRGMGQETQYF. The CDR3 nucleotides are TGTGCCAGCAGCCGCCGGGGGATGGGCCAAGAGACCCAGTACTTC.

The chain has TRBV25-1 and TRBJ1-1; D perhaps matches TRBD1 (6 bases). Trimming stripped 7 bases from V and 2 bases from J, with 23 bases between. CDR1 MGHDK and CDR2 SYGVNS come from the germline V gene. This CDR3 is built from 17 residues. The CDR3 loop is CASTKEQGWGGNTEAFF. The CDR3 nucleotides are TGTGCCAGCACCAAGGAACAGGGTTGGGGTGGAAACACTGAAGCTTTCTTT.

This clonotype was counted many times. CDR3: CASSQVLGNGYEQYF. In DNA form, the CDR3 reads TGCGCCAGCAGCCAAGTGTTGGGGAATGGGTACGAGCAGTACTTC. The V and J genes are TRBV4-3 and TRBJ2-7; no clear D gene. Germline V gives CDR1 LGHNA, CDR2 YSLEER. Deletions cut 1 base from V and 4 bases from J, with 14 bases between. The CDR3 sequence is 15 residues long.

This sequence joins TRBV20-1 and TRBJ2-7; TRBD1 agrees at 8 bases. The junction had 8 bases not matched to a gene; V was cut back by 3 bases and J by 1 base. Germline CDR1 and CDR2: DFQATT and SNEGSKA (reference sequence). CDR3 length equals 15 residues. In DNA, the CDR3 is TGCAGTGCTAGTCACCCGGACAGGGCTTCCTACGAGCAGTACTTC. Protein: CSASHPDRASYEQYF.

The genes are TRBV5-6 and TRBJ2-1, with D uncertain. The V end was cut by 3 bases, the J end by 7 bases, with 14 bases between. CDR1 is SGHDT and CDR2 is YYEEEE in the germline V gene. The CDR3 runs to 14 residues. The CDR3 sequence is CASSSGRLGNEQFF. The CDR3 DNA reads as TGTGCCAGCAGCTCCGGGCGCCTGGGTAATGAGCAGTTCTTC.

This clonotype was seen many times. DNA for the CDR3: TGTGCCAGCGGACCCCCGCAGGAGCAGTTCTTC. Encoded protein: CASGPPQEQFF. The V gene is TRBV27, the J gene TRBJ2-1; D ambiguous. The CDR3 extends over 11 amino acids. Per the germline V gene, CDR1 is MNHEY and CDR2 is SMNVEV (reference sequence). Between the trimmed V and J ends, which lost 8 bases and 10 bases, there was a span of 12 bases.

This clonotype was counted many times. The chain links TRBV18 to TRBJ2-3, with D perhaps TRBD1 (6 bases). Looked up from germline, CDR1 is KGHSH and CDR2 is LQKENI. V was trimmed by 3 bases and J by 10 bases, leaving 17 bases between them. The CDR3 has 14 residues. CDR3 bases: TGTGCCAGCTCACCCGGGACAAGCCTCAACCCGCAGTATTTT. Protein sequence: CASSPGTSLNPQYF.

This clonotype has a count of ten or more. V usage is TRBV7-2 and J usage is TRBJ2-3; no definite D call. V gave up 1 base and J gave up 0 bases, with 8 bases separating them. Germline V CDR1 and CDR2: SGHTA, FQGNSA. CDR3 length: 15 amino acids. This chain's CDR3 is CASSLVGVSTDTQYF. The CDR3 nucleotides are TGTGCCAGCAGCTTAGTTGGCGTTAGCACAGATACGCAGTATTTT.

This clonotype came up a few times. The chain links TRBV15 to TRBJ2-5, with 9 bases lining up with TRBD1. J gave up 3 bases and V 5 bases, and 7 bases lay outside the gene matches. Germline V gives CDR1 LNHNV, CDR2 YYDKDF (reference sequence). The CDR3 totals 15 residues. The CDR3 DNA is TGTGCCACCAGCTTCTGGGACAGGGAGGAAGAGACCCAGTACTTC. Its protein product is CATSFWDREEETQYF.

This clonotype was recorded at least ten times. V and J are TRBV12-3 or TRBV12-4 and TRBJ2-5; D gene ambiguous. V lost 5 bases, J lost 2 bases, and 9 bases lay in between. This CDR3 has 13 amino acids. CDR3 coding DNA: TGTGCCAGCAGTCATCTTGGGCAAGAGACCCAGTACTTC. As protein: CASSHLGQETQYF.

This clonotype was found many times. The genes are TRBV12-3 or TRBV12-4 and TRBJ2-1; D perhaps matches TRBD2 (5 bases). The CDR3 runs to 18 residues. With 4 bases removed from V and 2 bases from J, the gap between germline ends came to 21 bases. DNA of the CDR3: TGTGCCAGCAGTTGGGAGAGAGCTCTTGGACTCCCCTACAATGAGCAGTTCTTC. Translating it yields CASSWERALGLPYNEQFF.

CDR3 in DNA: TGTGCCAGTTTGATTACCGGAAATAGAATTCGGCCGGGACAGACTATGAACACTGAAGCTTTCTTT. This encodes CASLITGNRIRPGQTMNTEAFF. The rearrangement joins TRBV6-4 to TRBJ1-1, with 7 bases lining up with TRBD1. The junction had 31 bases not matched to a gene; V was cut back by 9 bases and J by 0 bases. Germline assignment: CDR1 MRHNA and CDR2 SNTAGT. CDR3 length equals 22 residues.

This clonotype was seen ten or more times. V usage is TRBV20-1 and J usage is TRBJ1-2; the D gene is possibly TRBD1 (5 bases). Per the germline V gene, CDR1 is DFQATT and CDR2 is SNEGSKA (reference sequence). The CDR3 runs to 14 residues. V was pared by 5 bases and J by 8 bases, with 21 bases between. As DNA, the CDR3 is TGCAGTGCTTCGGTGTTCGGGAGGGGTGAAGGCTACACCTTC. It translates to CSASVFGRGEGYTF.